One and the same sample provided the 21 T cell receptor beta chains below, sequenced in a study of T cell responses to AZD1222 COVID-19 vaccine. The assay was immunoSEQ multiplex PCR, and TCRdb's table has in-frame clones only and misses some. The repertoire holds about 180,000 clones, with about 90% as singletons. This specimen was peripheral blood, taken 28 days after the second AZD1222 dose. These receptors all stem from an adult who received the AZD1222 COVID-19 vaccine.

Only a few counts were recorded for this clone. The CDR3 reads CASSHPGQNTGELFF. The CDR3 bases are TGTGCCAGCAGCCACCCGGGACAGAACACCGGGGAGCTGTTTTTT. The chain has TRBV7-3 and TRBJ2-2, with TRBD1 as a possible D gene (6 bases). Germline CDR1 and CDR2: SGHTA and FQGTGA. V lost 5 bases, J lost 1 base, and 11 bases lay in between. This CDR3 has 15 residues.

This clone was observed a single time. The V call is TRBV5-1, the J call TRBJ2-7; no reliable D call. Trimming left V 0 bases short and J 2 bases short, with 9 bases between. This CDR3 contains 14 residues. Germline CDR1 is SGHRS and CDR2 is YFSETQ. CDR3 sequence reads: CASSLDSSAYEQYF. As DNA, the CDR3 is TGCGCCAGCAGCTTGGACAGTTCCGCCTACGAGCAGTACTTC.

The V call is TRBV3-1 (or the pseudogene TRBV3-2), the J call TRBJ1-1; 7 bases line up with TRBD1. The CDR3 covers 14 residues. V dropped 1 base and J dropped 1; count of bases not matched to a gene: 0. Germline CDR1 reads LGHDT; CDR2 reads YNNKEL (reference sequence). The CDR3 is CASSQGTGNTEAFF. In DNA, the CDR3 is TGTGCCAGCAGCCAAGGGACAGGGAACACTGAAGCTTTCTTT.

This chain uses TRBV5-4 with TRBJ1-5; D remains unclear. Germline assignment: CDR1 SGHNT and CDR2 YYREEE (reference sequence). The CDR3 is 16 residues long. V was pared by 4 bases and J by 0 bases, with 14 bases between. CDR3 nucleotides: TGTGCCAGCAGCCAGGACGGTCCTTTTAGCAATCAGCCCCAGCATTTT. Residues: CASSQDGPFSNQPQHF. Full variable domain (outside the CDR3, taken from reference TRBV5-4 and TRBJ1-5): ETGVTQSPTHLIKTRGQQVTLRCSSQSGHNTVSWYQQALGQGPQFIFQYYREEENGRGNFPPRFSGLQFPNYSSELNVNALELDDSALYLCASSQDGPFSNQPQHFGDGTRLSIL.

The DNA of the CDR3 is TGTGCCAGCAGCACATCGAGGACAGGCGAAGCTTTCTTT. Residues: CASSTSRTGEAFF. The genes are TRBV7-3 and TRBJ1-1; 7 bases are a match to TRBD1. J gave up 8 bases and V 5 bases, and 8 bases lay outside the gene matches. Per germline, CDR1 SGHTA and CDR2 FQGTGA. This CDR3 has 13 residues.

This chain joins TRBV29-1 and TRBJ1-1, with D uncertain. Germline values: CDR1 SQVTM, CDR2 ANQGSEA. The CDR3 is 13 amino acids. Trimming removed 5 bases at V and 2 bases at J, with 12 bases between. For the CDR3, the DNA is TGCAGCGTTCTTGGAGCAGTTAACACTGAAGCTTTCTTT. The encoded protein is CSVLGAVNTEAFF.

The chain links TRBV28 to TRBJ1-6; 9 bases fit TRBD1. J gave up 3 bases and V 6 bases, and 3 bases lay outside the gene matches. This CDR3 has 15 residues. Germline V gene data show CDR1 as MDHEN and CDR2 as SYDVKM. The chain's CDR3 is CASRPTGGYNSPLHF. The CDR3 region has the DNA TGTGCCAGCAGGCCGACAGGGGGCTATAATTCACCCCTCCACTTT.

The rearrangement joins TRBV3-1 (or the pseudogene TRBV3-2) to TRBJ1-1, with 7 bases aligning to TRBD1. The ends lost 5 bases at V and 0 bases at J; junction bases unmatched: 6. This CDR3 has 15 amino acids. Germline values: CDR1 LGHDT, CDR2 YNNKEL (reference sequence). CDR3 residues: CASSKPGQLNTEAFF. The CDR3 DNA sequence: TGTGCCAGCAGCAAGCCGGGACAGTTGAACACTGAAGCTTTCTTT.

The V and J genes are TRBV6-5 and TRBJ2-7; TRBD2 matches 12 bases. Germline assignment: CDR1 MNHEY and CDR2 SVGAGI. The CDR3 length is 15 residues. With V trimmed by 5 bases and J by 5 bases, 7 bases remained unmatched. CDR3 amino acids: CASSPGTSGYHEQYF. In DNA form, the CDR3 reads TGTGCCAGCAGTCCAGGGACTAGCGGGTACCACGAGCAGTACTTC.

The CDR3 DNA follows: TGTGCCAGCAGCGGATTCTCGGGACTAGCGGGGCAGACAGATACGCAGTATTTT. Translation: CASSGFSGLAGQTDTQYF. The chain joins TRBV6-2 or TRBV6-3 to TRBJ2-3; 13 bases line up with TRBD2. The length of the CDR3 is 18 residues. V lost 6 bases, J lost 3 bases, and 12 bases stayed unmatched. The germline V gene encodes CDR1 MNHEY and CDR2 SVGEGT.

The chain joins TRBV6-5 to TRBJ2-3; 7 bases fit TRBD2. The V gene end was trimmed by 6 bases and the J gene end by 0 bases; junction bases not matched to a gene: 6. The CDR3 spans 15 residues. Germline loops: CDR1 MNHEY, CDR2 SVGAGI. The CDR3 reads CASRIWGGSTDTQYF. Here the CDR3 DNA reads TGTGCCAGCAGAATATGGGGGGGAAGCACAGATACGCAGTATTTT.

This sequence joins TRBV5-1 and TRBJ1-3; TRBD1 aligns across 7 bases. V gave up 0 bases and J gave up 0 bases; unmatched junction bases: 9. This CDR3 has 18 amino acids. Germline V CDR1 and CDR2: SGHRS, YFSETQ. CDR3 in amino acids: CASSLAAVQGSSGNTIYF. CDR3 nucleotide sequence: TGCGCCAGCAGCTTGGCCGCGGTACAGGGGTCCTCTGGAAACACCATATATTTT. Together with reference TRBV5-1 and TRBJ1-3, the CDR3 gives the full variable domain: KAGVTQTPRYLIKTRGQQVTLSCSPISGHRSVSWYQQTPGQGLQFLFEYFSETQRNKGNFPGRFSGRQFSNSRSEMNVSTLELGDSALYLCASSLAAVQGSSGNTIYFGEGSWLTVV.

The genes are TRBV15 and TRBJ1-5, with 12 bases fitting TRBD1. CDR1 is LNHNV, CDR2 YYDKDF, per germline (reference sequence). V was clipped by 0 bases and J by 7 bases; unmatched bases: 4. The CDR3 spans 16 residues. Here the CDR3 reads CATSRDGTGGEQPQHF. CDR3 nucleotide sequence: TGTGCCACCAGCAGAGATGGGACAGGGGGCGAACAGCCCCAGCATTTT.

The rearrangement uses TRBV30 and TRBJ2-1, with 11 positions matching TRBD2. The CDR3 sequence is 15 residues long. Germline lookup yields CDR1 GTSNPN and CDR2 SVGIG (reference sequence). Losses at the gene ends were 4 bases for V and 3 bases for J; bases not matched to a gene: 5. The CDR3 DNA sequence: TGTGCCTGGAACCTACTAGCGGGGGACTACAATGAGCAGTTCTTC. As protein: CAWNLLAGDYNEQFF. Supplemented by reference TRBV30 and TRBJ2-1, the full variable domain reads SQTIHQWPATLVQPVGSPLSLECTVEGTSNPNLYWYRQAAGRGLQLLFYSVGIGQISSEVPQNLSASRPQDRQFILSSKKLLLSDSGFYLCAWNLLAGDYNEQFFGPGTRLTVL.

CDR3 sequence (DNA): TGTGCCAGCAGCGTAGCCCCACAGGGGGAATTATCTGGAAACACCATATATTTT. As protein: CASSVAPQGELSGNTIYF. V usage is TRBV9 and J usage is TRBJ1-3, with 8 bases identical to TRBD1. The V segment lost 0 bases and the J segment 1 base; nucleotides outside the gene matches: 9. Germline CDR1 and CDR2: SGDLS and YYNGEE. This CDR3 is 18 amino acids long.

The chain recombines TRBV6-5 with TRBJ1-3, with D tentatively TRBD1 (6 bases). This CDR3 has 14 amino acids. V was clipped by 5 bases and J by 1 base, with 9 bases between them. Germline loops: CDR1 MNHEY, CDR2 SVGAGI. CDR3 region: CASSTGQSGNTIYF. The CDR3 coding sequence is TGTGCCAGCAGTACCGGACAGTCTGGAAACACCATATATTTT.

This chain joins TRBV6-6 and TRBJ1-6, with D maybe TRBD1 (6 bases). The V and J ends lost 5 bases and 7 bases respectively, with 12 bases between them. Germline lookup yields CDR1 MNHNY and CDR2 SVGAGI (reference sequence). CDR3 size: 14 residues. CDR3 sequence reads: CASSTGLENSPLHF. The CDR3 nucleotides are TGTGCCAGCAGTACAGGGTTGGAGAATTCACCCCTCCACTTT.

This clone appeared once. The V call is TRBV6-6, the J call TRBJ1-6; no clear D. Germline V gives CDR1 MNHNY, CDR2 SVGAGI (reference sequence). The length of the CDR3 is 14 residues. The V end was cut by 10 bases, the J end by 8 bases, with 18 bases between. This CDR3 is CATGRKPGDSPLHF. In DNA form, the CDR3 reads TGTGCCACCGGACGTAAACCCGGAGATTCACCCCTCCACTTT.

The V gene is TRBV6-5, the J gene TRBJ2-1; D remains unclear. The CDR3 has 12 amino acids. In germline, CDR1 is MNHEY, CDR2 SVGAGI. Trimming took 0 bases from V and 8 from J, leaving 5 bases between them. The CDR3 sequence: CASSYSTDEQFF. CDR3 nucleotide sequence: TGTGCCAGCAGTTACTCGACGGATGAGCAGTTCTTC.

The CDR3 bases are TGTGCCAGTAGGCAATGGGGGAGGAGCACAGATACGCAGTATTTT. Translated: CASRQWGRSTDTQYF. This chain uses TRBV19 with TRBJ2-3, with D perhaps matching TRBD2 (6 bases). Germline V gene data show CDR1 as LNHDA and CDR2 as SQIVND (reference sequence). This CDR3 has 15 residues. The V end lost 6 bases, the J end lost 0 bases, and 13 bases lay between the germline ends.

The chain employs TRBV30 and TRBJ1-5; D remains ambiguous. Trimming shortened V by 0 bases and J by 7 bases, and 10 bases separated the two germline ends. CDR1 GTSNPN and CDR2 SVGIG come from the germline V gene (reference sequence). This CDR3 has 13 amino acids. DNA for the CDR3: TGTGCCTGGAGTGTCAGTGGTACCCAGCCCCAGCATTTT. The encoded protein is CAWSVSGTQPQHF.